A selection of T cell receptor beta chains follows, all from one sample in a study of CD8 T cells in ankylosing spondylitis. TCRdb passed the 5' RACE reads through MiXCR, listing each CDR3 protein once. The sample gives some 840,000 distinct CDR3 sequences, 12% of which show up once; approximately 0.46% is in the top ten. The specimen sequenced was blood, either unsorted or a sorted T cell fraction (not recorded which). These receptors originate from a male donor with ankylosing spondylitis. Both conserved end residues are trimmed from each CDR3.

v_gene,CDR3aa
TRBV4-3,ASTRGGFLTGELF
TRBV30,AWSLEGADTQY
TRBV20-1,SAKGLGSRQETQY
TRBV4-3,ASSQEGLVIGELF
TRBV29-1,SVDSRWGGGTYEQY
TRBV20-1,SARDRREGLEQY
TRBV5-1,ASMPGARGEKLF
TRBV5-1,ASSLVAGSNQPQH
TRBV4-3,ASSQDWTGLDEQY
TRBV6-5,ASSYRGRGTDTQY
TRBV10-3,AISAWDTFQYEQY
TRBV6-1,ASSTTGVQPQH
TRBV5-1,ASSLALAEGLETQY
TRBV12-3/TRBV12-4,ASSPRTSGTNEEQF
TRBV7-2,ASSFWSDTEAF
TRBV4-1,ASSRQGGSTGELF
TRBV28,ASRGPRVEEKLF
TRBV6-5,ASSYTGVHGYT
TRBV9,ASRGQGQNAGELF
TRBV9,ASSVDQGRAMN
TRBV7-3,ASSLLAGSNSPLH
TRBV6-5,ASSYRQGATGANVLT
TRBV14,ASSPGKGQGNTGELF
TRBV27,ASRGLHYGYT
TRBV6-5,ASSYSIGDRYGYT
TRBV10-3,AISEWAVVGEQY
TRBV6-5,ASSYLWNGELF
TRBV29-1,SVADRVGTDTQY
TRBV6-1,ASSLSADTYQETQY
TRBV20-1,SARAEDKNIQY
TRBV20-1,SAPYRGIGNTIY
TRBV15,ATSRDVPGYEQY
TRBV4-2,ASSQGHNEQF
TRBV12-3/TRBV12-4,ASSFGQTGYT
TRBV4-2,ASSQAGVHGYT
TRBV20-1,SAQDRLAYEQY
TRBV7-3,ASSLTGGLNTGELF
TRBV6-1,ASRRTGESYEQY
TRBV7-3,ASGNPGTGSRY
TRBV6-1,ASSGDTTNYGYT
TRBV5-1,ASRGTYEQY
TRBV29-1,SVEGLAGGTDTQY
TRBV6-2/TRBV6-3,ASSRGALGNQPQH
TRBV7-2,ASSLVGGRISYEQY
TRBV28,ASPNRYTGELF
TRBV6-5,ASIFQDITEAF
TRBV5-1,ASSLAGPHETQY